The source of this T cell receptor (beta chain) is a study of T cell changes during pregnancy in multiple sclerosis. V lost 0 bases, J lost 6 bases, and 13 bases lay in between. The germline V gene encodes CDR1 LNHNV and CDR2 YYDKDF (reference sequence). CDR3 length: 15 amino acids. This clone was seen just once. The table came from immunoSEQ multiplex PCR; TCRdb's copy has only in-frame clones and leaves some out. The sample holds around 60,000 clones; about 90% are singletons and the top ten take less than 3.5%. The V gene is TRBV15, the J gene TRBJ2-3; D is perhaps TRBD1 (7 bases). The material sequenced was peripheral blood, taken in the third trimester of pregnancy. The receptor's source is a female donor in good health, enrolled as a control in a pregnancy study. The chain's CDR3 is CATSRDKQGRDTQYF. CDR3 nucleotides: TGTGCCACCAGCAGAGATAAACAGGGGAGGGATACGCAGTATTTT.